This TCR beta chain came from a study of patients and donors after allogeneic stem cell transplantation. TCRdb ran MiXCR on the RT-PCR reads and lists one entry per CDR3 protein. The sample carries 150,000 to 250,000 distinct CDR3 sequences, 41% recorded once. In its sample, this clonotype was seen many times. J was trimmed by 1 base and V by 5 bases; bases with no gene match: 3. This CDR3 has 14 amino acids. The sequencing sample was made of blood, either unsorted or a sorted T cell fraction (not recorded which). This chain links TRBV12-3 or TRBV12-4 with TRBJ1-1; 8 nucleotides agree with TRBD1. The sequence derives from a human donor who was either an allogeneic HSCT recipient or a stem cell or donor lymphocyte infusion donor (not recorded which). It is not recorded whose cells these are; they may come from a transplant donor. This CDR3 reads CASSLDRGNTEAFF. CDR3 coding DNA: TGTGCCAGCAGTCTCGACAGGGGGAACACTGAAGCTTTCTTT.